These 23 T cell receptor beta chains were sequenced from one sample in a study of blood T cells in healthy people across ages. Primers used in a second PCR of about 7 to 12 cycles were a sample-barcoded 5' primer and a J-beta primer mix. TCRdb independently ran MiXCR on the 5' RACE reads; one entry per CDR3 protein. The repertoire consists of fewer than 2,000,000 distinct CDR3 sequences, with around 42% occurring once and the leading ten covering about 21%. The specimen was blood. The receptors come from a human donor in good health.

This clonotype was recorded a few times. The CDR3 sequence: CSARDGTGVHHEQYF. CDR3 DNA sequence: TGCAGTGCTAGAGATGGAACAGGAGTCCATCACGAGCAGTACTTC. J is TRBJ2-7 and V is TRBV20-1; D perhaps matches TRBD1 (5 bases). The CDR3 has 15 amino acids. Germline V gene data show CDR1 as DFQATT and CDR2 as SNEGSKA (reference sequence). The V gene lost 0 bases and the J gene lost 5 bases, with 17 bases spanning the gap.

This clonotype was observed a handful of times. This chain connects TRBV12-3 or TRBV12-4 to TRBJ2-7, with 7 bases identical to TRBD1. The V gene end was trimmed by 5 bases and the J gene end by 2 bases; junction bases not matched to a gene: 6. The CDR3 runs to 14 residues. The CDR3 region has the DNA TGTGCCAGCAGTGAATGGGACAGCGCCTACGAGCAGTACTTC. Translation: CASSEWDSAYEQYF.

The V gene is TRBV7-9, the J gene TRBJ2-1, with a weak D call TRBD1 (6 bases). The CDR3 has 16 amino acids. With 8 bases removed from V and 0 bases from J, the gap between germline ends came to 17 bases. CDR1 and CDR2 from the germline V gene are SEHNR and FQNEAQ (reference sequence). The CDR3 region is CASGLAGALSYNEQFF. The CDR3 DNA follows: TGTGCCAGCGGTCTCGCAGGGGCCCTCTCCTACAATGAGCAGTTCTTC.

The V call is TRBV6-5, the J call TRBJ1-1; D may be TRBD1 (6 bases). Germline V gene lookup returns CDR1 MNHEY and CDR2 SVGAGI. The CDR3 is made up of 16 amino acids. Trimming left V 1 base short and J 0 bases short, with 12 bases between. The chain's CDR3 is CASSYWGGGLNTEAFF. CDR3 nucleotide sequence: TGTGCCAGCAGTTACTGGGGAGGGGGGTTGAACACTGAAGCTTTCTTT.

This chain's CDR3 is CASSYSLGKRAFF. In DNA form, the CDR3 reads TGTGCCAGCAGTTACTCTCTAGGGAAAAGAGCTTTCTTT. This chain joins TRBV6-5 and TRBJ1-1; D gene ambiguous. Looked up from germline, CDR1 is MNHEY and CDR2 is SVGAGI. CDR3 size: 13 residues. V lost 0 bases and J 10 bases, leaving 12 bases between the germline ends.

There are a few counts of this clonotype. The chain is built from TRBV12-3 or TRBV12-4 and TRBJ1-6; the match to TRBD1 covers 10 bases. Trimming removed 3 bases from V and 8 bases from J; junction bases left unmatched: 7. CDR3 size: 16 residues. The DNA of the CDR3 is TGTGCCAGCAGTTTGGGGACAGGGGAGATTCATTCACCCCTCCACTTT. Protein product: CASSLGTGEIHSPLHF.

This clonotype was seen just once. The chain recombines TRBV6-1 with TRBJ1-1, with D maybe TRBD1 (6 bases). Germline assignment: CDR1 MNHNS and CDR2 SASEGT. V dropped 0 bases and J dropped 1 base, with 9 bases sitting between them. This CDR3 contains 15 residues. The CDR3 nucleotides read TGTGCCAGCAGTGAAGCCGGACAGTGGAACACTGAAGCTTTCTTT. Translated: CASSEAGQWNTEAFF.

This clonotype has only one observation. In DNA, the CDR3 is TGCAGCGTTCAGGGACTTTCCTACGAGCAGTACTTC. Translation: CSVQGLSYEQYF. V is TRBV29-1 and J is TRBJ2-7, with a tentative D call TRBD2 (6 bases). The CDR3 runs 12 residues. Germline CDR1 and CDR2: SQVTM and ANQGSEA. V lost 5 bases and J lost 1, with 9 bases in between.

J is TRBJ1-1 and V is TRBV11-2; the match to TRBD1 covers 8 bases. Germline V gene lookup returns CDR1 SGHAT and CDR2 FQNNGV. V lost 6 bases to trimming and J lost 3 bases; unmatched junction nucleotides: 6. This CDR3 contains 14 residues. The CDR3 spells CASRYYRGDTEAFF. For the CDR3, the DNA is TGTGCCAGCAGATATTACAGGGGGGACACTGAAGCTTTCTTT.

V and J are TRBV24-1 and TRBJ2-1; perhaps TRBD1 as D (5 bases). This CDR3 has 15 residues. Germline V gene lookup returns CDR1 KGHDR and CDR2 SFDVKD. V was trimmed by 2 bases and J by 13 bases, leaving 20 bases between them. The CDR3 sequence: CATSDSLPTEETQFF. The CDR3 nucleotides read TGTGCCACCAGTGATTCCCTTCCGACAGAAGAGACCCAGTTCTTC.

The rearrangement joins TRBV16 to TRBJ1-2; D uncertain. The CDR3 length is 13 residues. The V end was cut by 2 bases, the J end by 4 bases, with 8 bases between. Germline values: CDR1 KGHSY, CDR2 FQNENV. The CDR3 protein is CASSQSLVYGYTF. The CDR3 nucleotides read TGTGCCAGCAGCCAAAGTCTCGTCTATGGCTACACCTTC.

The chain combines TRBV5-1 with TRBJ2-1; no reliable D call. Deletions cut 4 bases from V and 2 bases from J, with 19 bases between. Germline CDR1 reads SGHRS; CDR2 reads YFSETQ. The CDR3 sequence is 17 residues long. The DNA of the CDR3 is TGCGCCAGCAGCCCCCGGGCGGACGGCCGGCCCTACAATGAGCAGTTCTTC. Translated, it gives CASSPRADGRPYNEQFF.

The chain is built from TRBV7-9 and TRBJ1-5; tentatively, D is TRBD1 (6 bases). Trimming cost V 1 base and J 1 base, with 11 bases left between them. This CDR3 comprises 16 residues. The germline V gene encodes CDR1 SEHNR and CDR2 FQNEAQ (reference sequence). In DNA, the CDR3 is TGTGCCAGCAGCTTAGGGGTCGGACAGAGCAATCAGCCCCAGCATTTT. It translates to CASSLGVGQSNQPQHF.

V usage is TRBV5-1 and J usage is TRBJ2-5; D call uncertain. Trimming took off 0 bases at V and 2 bases at J, with 11 bases between the two ends. Germline V CDR1 and CDR2: SGHRS, YFSETQ. The CDR3 spans 15 residues. The CDR3 DNA reads TGCGCCAGCAGCTTGGGTAAGGCTCGACAAGAGACCCAGTACTTC. As protein: CASSLGKARQETQYF.

This clonotype appeared a few times. The chain joins TRBV5-1 to TRBJ2-7; tentative D call: TRBD2 (6 bases). The last part of the DNA fits TRBJ2-5 better; the J call may be wrong. Looked up from germline, CDR1 is SGHRS and CDR2 is YFSETQ. The CDR3 has 15 amino acids. DNA of the CDR3: TGCGCCAGCAGCTTGGGTCCGGGGACTGCGGAGACCCAGTACTTC. This sequence encodes CASSLGPGTAETQYF.

The J gene is TRBJ2-7, the V gene TRBV25-1, with D tentatively TRBD2 (5 bases). This CDR3 region has 12 residues. V dropped 4 bases and J dropped 6 bases, with 10 bases sitting between them. Germline assignment: CDR1 MGHDK and CDR2 SYGVNS. The DNA for the CDR3 is TGTGCCAGCAGTGGTAGCGCCTCCGAGCAGTACTTC. Protein sequence: CASSGSASEQYF.

The chain couples TRBV28 to TRBJ1-2, with D perhaps TRBD1 (5 bases). Trimming removed 1 base at V and 4 bases at J, with 13 bases between. CDR1 is MDHEN and CDR2 is SYDVKM in the germline V gene. CDR3 size: 15 residues. In DNA form, the CDR3 reads TGTGCCAGCAGTTTATATGAAGGGGATAGCTATGGCTACACCTTC. Encoded protein: CASSLYEGDSYGYTF.

Regarding this clonotype: At one boundary the junction diverges from the germline segment, which might be a read error. This CDR3 reads CAGSAALGSSPLHF. DNA for the CDR3: TGTGCCGGCAGCGCCGCTTTGGGGAGTTCACCCCTCCACTTT. This chain joins TRBV12-3 or TRBV12-4 and TRBJ1-6; no reliable D call. The CDR3 runs to 14 residues.

Concerning this clonotype itself: A read error may account for a junction end that differs from germline. V gene TRBV7-9 combines with J gene TRBJ2-1, with TRBD2 matching over 8 bases. The CDR3 runs 15 residues. CDR1 is SEHNR and CDR2 is FQNEAQ in the germline V gene (reference sequence). CDR3 nucleotides: TGTGCCAGCAGCTACCCGGGACTAGTCTCCAATGAGCAGTTCTTT. It encodes CASSYPGLVSNEQFF.

This clonotype was found a few times. The J gene is TRBJ2-1, the V gene TRBV20-1; a possible D gene is TRBD2 (5 bases). Germline V gene sequence: CDR1 DFQATT, CDR2 SNEGSKA (reference sequence). Between the trimmed V and J ends, which lost 2 bases and 7 bases, there was a span of 9 bases. The CDR3 covers 12 residues. The CDR3 spells CSARKLENEQFF. In nucleotides, the CDR3 is TGCAGTGCTAGAAAACTAGAAAATGAGCAGTTCTTC.

This clonotype has just a few counts. The rearrangement uses TRBV29-1 and TRBJ2-2; D remains ambiguous. With 4 bases removed from V and 0 bases from J, the gap between germline ends came to 6 bases. The CDR3 is made up of 13 amino acids. Germline V lookup: CDR1 SQVTM, CDR2 ANQGSEA. CDR3 in amino acids: CSVARSNTGELFF. The DNA for the CDR3 is TGCAGCGTTGCCAGATCGAACACCGGGGAGCTGTTTTTT.

This chain joins TRBV20-1 and TRBJ2-1, with 7 nucleotides matching TRBD2. Germline CDR1 DFQATT, CDR2 SNEGSKA (reference sequence). After removal of 3 bases from V and 3 bases from J, the junction contained 5 bases not matched to a gene. CDR3 length equals 14 residues. In DNA form, the CDR3 reads TGCAGTGCTAGTGTAGCTAGCGGCTACAATGAGCAGTTCTTC. Amino acids: CSASVASGYNEQFF.

This chain joins TRBV5-1 and TRBJ2-7; maybe TRBD2 (6 bases). CDR1 and CDR2 (germline): SGHRS, YFSETQ. This CDR3 comprises 16 residues. With 0 bases removed from V and 0 bases from J, the gap between germline ends came to 13 bases. The CDR3 here is CASSLAVGGDSYEQYF. The DNA of the CDR3 is TGCGCCAGCAGCTTGGCCGTTGGAGGGGACTCCTACGAGCAGTACTTC.